These 22 T cell receptor beta chains were all obtained from the same sample, sequenced in a study of spatial heterogeneity in lung cancer. Indicated time point: sample taken at primary tumor resection. TCRdb re-analysed the 5' RACE reads in MiXCR, keeping a single row per CDR3 protein. This table has 20,000 to 25,000 distinct CDR3 sequences, approximately 6.5% appearing once. Antigen specificity for these receptors is unknown. Study conclusions and caveats: How many expanded intratumoral alpha and beta TCRs were present tracked the tumor mutation count, which was a count of nonsynonymous mutations.

The specimen comprised lung tumor tissue, sampled at surgery. The receptors were gathered from a male donor with early-stage non-small cell lung cancer.

This clonotype was detected ten times or more. V gene TRBV7-9 combines with J gene TRBJ1-5; TRBD1 is a possible D gene (5 bases). Germline V lookup: CDR1 SEHNR, CDR2 FQNEAQ (reference sequence). V was clipped by 3 bases and J by 6 bases, with 15 bases between them. The CDR3 spans 15 residues. This CDR3 reads CASSLGTGGSQPQHF. The DNA of the CDR3 is TGTGCCAGCAGCTTGGGGACCGGGGGATCTCAGCCCCAGCATTTT.

This clonotype was picked up many times. The chain couples TRBV29-1 to TRBJ1-2, with TRBD1 as a possible D gene (5 bases). Deletions cut 4 bases from V and 8 bases from J, with 14 bases between. The CDR3 loop spans 12 amino acids. From germline, CDR1 is SQVTM and CDR2 ANQGSEA. CDR3: CSVVGQGIGYTF. CDR3 bases: TGCAGCGTTGTGGGGCAAGGGATAGGCTACACCTTC.

This clonotype showed up many times. This chain connects TRBV28 to TRBJ2-6; D assignment may be TRBD1 or TRBD2 (5 bases each). The CDR3 has 16 amino acids. Germline loops: CDR1 MDHEN, CDR2 SYDVKM. Trimming took 6 bases from V and 2 from J, leaving 14 bases between them. The CDR3 loop reads CASSRWTGPGANVLTF. The CDR3 nucleotides are TGTGCCAGCAGCCGATGGACGGGGCCTGGGGCCAACGTCCTGACTTTC.

Notes on this clonotype: A much larger clone differs by one base, so this may be a read error. The chain couples TRBV30 to TRBJ1-5; no definite D call. Germline V gene sequence: CDR1 GTSNPN, CDR2 SVGIG (reference sequence). The CDR3 consists of 13 residues. This chain's CDR3 is CAWSVRTNRPQHF. DNA of the CDR3: TGTGCCTGGAGTGTACGGACGAATCGGCCCCAGCATTTT.

This clonotype has more than one count but fewer than ten. This chain joins TRBV18 and TRBJ1-2, with 7 bases that match TRBD1. Germline assignment: CDR1 KGHSH and CDR2 LQKENI. With V trimmed by 1 base and J by 2 bases, 7 bases remained unmatched. The CDR3 has 16 residues. This CDR3 reads CASSPLTGERNYGYTF. The CDR3 DNA sequence: TGTGCCAGCTCACCACTCACAGGGGAAAGGAACTATGGCTACACCTTC.

This clonotype was observed many times. This rearrangement joins TRBV6-2 or TRBV6-3 to TRBJ2-5; D assignment may be TRBD1 or TRBD2 (5 bases each). Trimming left V 5 bases short and J 5 bases short, with 21 bases between. The CDR3 totals 16 residues. CDR1 is MNHEY, CDR2 SVGEGT, per germline. CDR3 DNA sequence: TGTGCCAGCAGTCCAGCCGGGACCGAGTCAGGGGAGACCCAGTACTTC. It is translated as CASSPAGTESGETQYF.

This clonotype has ten or more counts. The rearrangement joins TRBV11-3 to TRBJ2-7; D possibly matches TRBD1 or TRBD2 (5 bases each). The CDR3 contains 15 residues. V was trimmed by 5 bases and J by 3 bases, leaving 17 bases between them. From germline, CDR1 is SGHNT and CDR2 YENEEA. This CDR3 reads CASSPGERGIYEQYF. CDR3 in DNA: TGTGCCAGCAGCCCCGGGGAGAGGGGCATCTACGAGCAGTACTTC.

This chain links TRBV5-1 with TRBJ2-7; maybe TRBD1 (5 bases). V lost 7 bases and J lost 2, with 16 bases in between. From germline, CDR1 is SGHRS and CDR2 YFSETQ. CDR3 size: 14 residues. The CDR3, as DNA: TGCGCCAGCGGAGTCACAGGACCTCCCTACGAGCAGTACTTC. As protein: CASGVTGPPYEQYF.

The table lists this clonotype with many counts. The V gene is TRBV19, the J gene TRBJ1-5; perhaps TRBD1 as D (5 bases). CDR1 is LNHDA and CDR2 is SQIVND in the germline V gene (reference sequence). This CDR3 is 13 amino acids long. V was shortened by 1 base and J by 6 bases, with 7 bases between the two germline ends. CDR3 sequence: CASSIGGGQPQHF. CDR3 in DNA: TGTGCCAGTAGTATAGGCGGGGGTCAGCCCCAGCATTTT. Variable domain in full (rest from reference TRBV19 and TRBJ1-5): DGGITQSPKYLFRKEGQNVTLSCEQNLNHDAMYWYRQDPGQGLRLIYYSQIVNDFQKGDIAEGYSVSREKKESFPLTVTSAQKNPTAFYLCASSIGGGQPQHFGDGTRLSIL.

In this sample, this clonotype turned up many times. V gene TRBV5-1 combines with J gene TRBJ2-3, with 10 nucleotides matching TRBD1. The CDR3 consists of 16 residues. In germline, CDR1 is SGHRS, CDR2 YFSETQ. V shed 2 bases, J shed 3 bases, and the junction held 6 bases outside the gene matches. CDR3 sequence (DNA): TGCGCCAGCAGCTTAGCCAGGACAGGGGGGACAGATACGCAGTATTTT. This codes for CASSLARTGGTDTQYF.

The CDR3 protein is CASRAGGTWTEAFF. CDR3 in DNA: TGTGCCAGCAGGGCAGGGGGTACATGGACTGAAGCTTTCTTT. The V and J genes are TRBV6-5 and TRBJ1-1, with 7 bases aligning to TRBD1. This CDR3 spans 14 amino acids. Per germline, CDR1 MNHEY and CDR2 SVGAGI. The J segment lost 5 bases and the V segment lost 6 bases, leaving 9 bases of the junction unmatched.

This clonotype was recorded many times. This chain links TRBV7-7 with TRBJ2-1; 9 positions agree with TRBD2. CDR1 and CDR2 (germline): SSHAT, FNYEAQ (reference sequence). The J segment lost 6 bases and the V segment lost 3 bases, leaving 3 bases of the junction unmatched. The CDR3 totals 14 residues. The CDR3 sequence is CASSFSGSVNEQFF. The DNA of the CDR3 is TGTGCCAGCAGCTTTAGCGGGAGTGTCAATGAGCAGTTCTTC.

This clonotype was counted many times. The V gene is TRBV5-1, the J gene TRBJ2-1; D possibly corresponds to TRBD1 (6 bases). Germline assignment: CDR1 SGHRS and CDR2 YFSETQ. Trimming left V 0 bases short and J 9 bases short, with 19 bases between. The CDR3 totals 16 residues. The CDR3 region is CASSLGAVDRTGEQFF. The CDR3 nucleotides read TGCGCCAGCAGCTTGGGGGCCGTCGACAGGACTGGTGAGCAGTTCTTC.

Ten or more counts support this clonotype. The rearrangement uses TRBV6-5 and TRBJ2-3; D unclear. V was shortened by 0 bases and J by 4 bases, with 8 bases between the two germline ends. From germline, CDR1 is MNHEY and CDR2 SVGAGI. The CDR3 is 14 residues long. Here the CDR3 reads CASSYSWNPDTQYF. CDR3 nucleotide sequence: TGTGCCAGCAGTTACTCGTGGAATCCAGATACGCAGTATTTT.

The table lists this clonotype with many counts. The rearrangement links TRBV9 to TRBJ2-5; D is perhaps TRBD1 or TRBD2 (5 bases each). The CDR3 contains 15 residues. From germline, CDR1 is SGDLS and CDR2 YYNGEE. Trimming left V 3 bases short and J 2 bases short, with 14 bases between. For the CDR3, the DNA is TGTGCCAGCAGCGCAACAGTGGGGGAACAAGAGACCCAGTACTTC. Amino acids: CASSATVGEQETQYF. The entire variable domain, with the rest obtained from reference TRBV9 and TRBJ2-5, is as follows: DSGVTQTPKHLITATGQRVTLRCSPRSGDLSVYWYQQSLDQGLQFLIQYYNGEERAKGNILERFSAQQFPDLHSELNLSSLELGDSALYFCASSATVGEQETQYFGPGTRLLVL.

Concerning this clonotype: This may arise from a read error, as a much more abundant clone is one base away. V and J are TRBV7-9 and TRBJ2-4; no clear D. Germline V CDR1 and CDR2: SEHNR, FQNEAQ (reference sequence). This CDR3 has 17 residues. The CDR3 sequence is CASSLENPGIAKNIQHF. The CDR3 nucleotides read TGTGCCAGCAGCTTAGAGAATCCAGGAATAGCCAAAAACATTCAGCACTTC.

This clonotype appeared many times. This chain connects TRBV5-4 to TRBJ2-7; D may be TRBD1 or TRBD2 (5 bases each). The CDR3 contains 17 residues. CDR1 SGHNT and CDR2 YYREEE come from the germline V gene (reference sequence). The ends were cut back, 3 bases at V and 1 base at J, with 20 bases in the middle. The CDR3 sequence is CASSSLFPGRGSYEQYF. The CDR3 DNA follows: TGTGCCAGCAGCTCACTATTCCCGGGGCGAGGGTCCTACGAGCAGTACTTC.

The chain combines TRBV5-1 with TRBJ2-5; TRBD2 aligns across 7 bases. V lost 4 bases to trimming and J lost 2 bases; unmatched junction nucleotides: 11. CDR3 length: 16 residues. Germline V gene sequence: CDR1 SGHRS, CDR2 YFSETQ. CDR3 coding DNA: TGCGCCAGCAGCCAGGGCGGGGGAGAGGGTCAAGAGACCCAGTACTTC. As protein: CASSQGGGEGQETQYF. The whole variable domain, remainder taken from reference TRBV5-1 and TRBJ2-5, is KAGVTQTPRYLIKTRGQQVTLSCSPISGHRSVSWYQQTPGQGLQFLFEYFSETQRNKGNFPGRFSGRQFSNSRSEMNVSTLELGDSALYLCASSQGGGEGQETQYFGPGTRLLVL.

This clonotype was recorded many times. The chain joins TRBV27 to TRBJ2-7, with 9 nucleotides matching TRBD1. The CDR3 has 14 residues. Germline CDR1 and CDR2: MNHEY and SMNVEV (reference sequence). V was pared by 9 bases and J by 5 bases, with 11 bases of the junction left unmatched. In DNA form, the CDR3 reads TGTGCCAGTTATGGCGGGACAGGGCGCCACGAGCAGTACTTC. Translated: CASYGGTGRHEQYF.

This clonotype was counted ten times or more. V is TRBV6-2 or TRBV6-3 and J is TRBJ1-5, with 9 bases that match TRBD1. V was pared by 10 bases and J by 6 bases, with 4 bases of the junction left unmatched. Germline values: CDR1 MNHEY, CDR2 SVGEGT. There are 12 residues in the CDR3. CDR3 in DNA: TGTGCCACCAGACAGGGGGGTCAGCCCCAGCATTTT. Protein sequence: CATRQGGQPQHF.

This clonotype was seen at least ten times. The chain uses TRBV7-2 and TRBJ2-1, with D unresolved. The V gene lost 5 bases and the J gene lost 9 bases, with 14 bases spanning the gap. The CDR3 is 13 amino acids. Germline assignment: CDR1 SGHTA and CDR2 FQGNSA. CDR3 protein: CASSPAPLGEQFF. CDR3 bases: TGTGCCAGCAGCCCTGCCCCGTTGGGTGAGCAGTTCTTC.

This clonotype qualifies as medium-sized (0.01 to 0.1%). The chain couples TRBV7-6 to TRBJ1-1; D not resolved. The CDR3 length is 14 residues. Germline lookup yields CDR1 SGHVS and CDR2 FNYEAQ. V was cut by 1 base and J by 2 bases, with 8 bases left in between. The CDR3 nucleotides read TGTGCCAGCAGCTTAGAATCCGATAACACTGAAGCTTTCTTT. It is translated as CASSLESDNTEAFF.